Below, 28 T cell receptor beta chains from the same sample are listed, as sequenced in a study of cytomegalovirus exposure and HLA in healthy donors. Primers included in the PCR were 60 Vbeta and 13 Jbeta primers. TCRdb keeps only in-frame clones here, not all; method: immunoSEQ multiplex PCR. The table lists 200,000 to 300,000 clones, more than 75% of them singletons. Sample: PBMCs. These receptors were taken from a girl aged 2-9 years in good health and CMV-seronegative.

The genes are TRBV6-5 and TRBJ1-1; no clear D gene. The V gene lost 0 bases and the J gene lost 4 bases, with 6 bases spanning the gap. The germline V gene encodes CDR1 MNHEY and CDR2 SVGAGI. The CDR3 is 13 residues long. Here the CDR3 DNA reads TGTGCCAGCAGTTACTCGGCCAGCACTGAAGCTTTCTTT. Amino acid sequence: CASSYSASTEAFF.

The rearrangement uses TRBV4-1 and TRBJ1-1, with D maybe TRBD1 (6 bases). CDR1 and CDR2 from the germline V gene are MGHRA and YSYEKL. The CDR3 covers 11 residues. V was cut by 4 bases and J by 8 bases, with 8 bases left in between. CDR3: CASSRGTEAFF. The CDR3 nucleotides read TGCGCCAGCAGCCGAGGGACAGAAGCTTTCTTT.

The chain recombines TRBV30 with TRBJ1-6, with D perhaps TRBD1 (6 bases). V was clipped by 5 bases and J by 0 bases, with 14 bases between them. CDR3 length: 16 amino acids. From germline, CDR1 is GTSNPN and CDR2 SVGIG (reference sequence). The CDR3 DNA is TGTGCCTGGGGAAATACAGGGAGCTCCTATAATTCACCCCTCCACTTT. Residues: CAWGNTGSSYNSPLHF. Together with reference TRBV30 and TRBJ1-6, the CDR3 gives the full variable domain: SQTIHQWPATLVQPVGSPLSLECTVEGTSNPNLYWYRQAAGRGLQLLFYSVGIGQISSEVPQNLSASRPQDRQFILSSKKLLLSDSGFYLCAWGNTGSSYNSPLHFGNGTRLTVT.

This chain connects TRBV9 to TRBJ1-6; no clear D. The CDR3 loop spans 15 amino acids. Between the trimmed V and J ends, which lost 3 bases and 8 bases, there was a span of 15 bases. Germline CDR1 reads SGDLS; CDR2 reads YYNGEE. The CDR3 sequence: CASSAQRRADSPLHF. CDR3 in DNA: TGTGCCAGCAGCGCCCAAAGGAGGGCGGATTCACCCCTCCACTTT.

V usage is TRBV5-6 and J usage is TRBJ1-1; possible D gene TRBD1, 6 bases. The V gene lost 2 bases and the J gene lost 0 bases, with 8 bases spanning the gap. Germline loops: CDR1 SGHDT, CDR2 YYEEEE. The CDR3 extends over 14 amino acids. As DNA, the CDR3 is TGTGCCAGCAGCTTACCAGGGGTGAACACTGAAGCTTTCTTT. This sequence encodes CASSLPGVNTEAFF.

This sequence joins TRBV11-2 and TRBJ2-3, with TRBD2 matching 10 bases. The V and J ends lost 5 bases and 0 bases, in that order; junction bases with no gene match: 5. The CDR3 is 16 amino acids. Looked up from germline, CDR1 is SGHAT and CDR2 is FQNNGV. CDR3 residues: CASSPTTSGSTDTQYF. CDR3 bases: TGTGCCAGCAGCCCCACGACTAGCGGGAGCACAGATACGCAGTATTTT.

J is TRBJ2-7 and V is TRBV6-6; 7 nucleotides align to TRBD2. V lost 8 bases and J lost 2; bases outside the gene matches: 6. This CDR3 is 13 amino acids long. CDR1 and CDR2 from the germline V gene are MNHNY and SVGAGI (reference sequence). The CDR3 here is CASCKLAAYEQYF. The CDR3 coding sequence is TGTGCCAGCTGCAAGCTAGCGGCCTACGAGCAGTACTTC.

The rearrangement uses TRBV4-1 and TRBJ2-3; TRBD2 might be the D (5 bases). The length of the CDR3 is 14 residues. Germline CDR1 MGHRA, CDR2 YSYEKL. Trimming took 2 bases from V and 4 from J, leaving 10 bases between them. CDR3 DNA sequence: TGCGCCAGCAGCCAAATCATGAGGGCAGATACGCAGTATTTT. Protein sequence: CASSQIMRADTQYF.

In nucleotides, the CDR3 is TGTGCCAGCAGCGCTAGCGGGGGGGCCCAAGATACGCAGTATTTT. It encodes CASSASGGAQDTQYF. This chain joins TRBV2 and TRBJ2-3; 12 bases are a match to TRBD2. The germline V gene encodes CDR1 SNHLY and CDR2 FYNNEI. V shed 6 bases and J 5 bases; nucleotides not matched to a gene: 6. CDR3 length equals 15 residues.

The genes are TRBV12-2 and TRBJ2-7; the DNA was not used to check the table's D call, TRBD2. TRBV12-2 constitutes a pseudogene. The CDR3 spans 17 residues. The CDR3 sequence: CVSRSRGGPATSYEQYF. In nucleotides, the CDR3 is TGTGTAAGTCGCTCTCGGGGGGGCCCAGCAACTTCCTACGAGCAGTACTTC.

This clone was found once. The gene calls are TRBV9 and TRBJ2-3; D may be TRBD1 (5 bases). V lost 3 bases and J 3 bases, leaving 11 bases between the germline ends. The CDR3 extends over 14 amino acids. Germline assignment: CDR1 SGDLS and CDR2 YYNGEE. The CDR3 coding sequence is TGTGCCAGCAGCGGATCGACAGATACAGATACGCAGTATTTT. Translation gives CASSGSTDTDTQYF. The variable domain in full, with the rest retrieved from reference TRBV9 and TRBJ2-3, is DSGVTQTPKHLITATGQRVTLRCSPRSGDLSVYWYQQSLDQGLQFLIQYYNGEERAKGNILERFSAQQFPDLHSELNLSSLELGDSALYFCASSGSTDTDTQYFGPGTRLTVL.

The rearrangement joins TRBV15 to TRBJ1-4; 7 positions match TRBD1. The CDR3 length is 14 residues. Germline CDR1 and CDR2: LNHNV and YYDKDF (reference sequence). V lost 0 bases to trimming and J lost 8 bases; unmatched junction nucleotides: 3. The DNA of the CDR3 is TGTGCCACCAGCAGAGAACAGGGGAACGAAAAACTGTTTTTT. Translation gives CATSREQGNEKLFF.

The chain carries TRBV5-4 and TRBJ2-7; 10 bases are shared with TRBD1. The CDR3 contains 15 residues. Trimming took 0 bases from V and 4 from J; bases not matched to a gene: 4. Germline V gene data show CDR1 as SGHNT and CDR2 as YYREEE (reference sequence). The CDR3 sequence: CASSLGQGAAYEQYF. The CDR3 DNA reads as TGTGCCAGCAGCTTGGGACAGGGGGCCGCTTACGAGCAGTACTTC. Supplemented by reference TRBV5-4 and TRBJ2-7, the full variable domain reads ETGVTQSPTHLIKTRGQQVTLRCSSQSGHNTVSWYQQALGQGPQFIFQYYREEENGRGNFPPRFSGLQFPNYSSELNVNALELDDSALYLCASSLGQGAAYEQYFGPGTRLTVT.

The genes are TRBV4-2 and TRBJ1-4; the D gene is possibly TRBD1 (6 bases). Germline-derived CDR1 and CDR2 are LGHNA and YNFKEQ. Trimming stripped 4 bases from V and 0 bases from J, with 12 bases between. This CDR3 has 16 amino acids. CDR3 in DNA: TGTGCCAGCAGCCTCCGGACAGTTGCAACTAATGAAAAACTGTTTTTT. Amino acids: CASSLRTVATNEKLFF.

This rearrangement joins TRBV4-1 to TRBJ2-1; 8 positions match TRBD1. Germline V gene lookup returns CDR1 MGHRA and CDR2 YSYEKL. V shed 4 bases and J 7 bases; nucleotides not matched to a gene: 12. This CDR3 is 16 amino acids long. CDR3 region: CASSPTGQGRINEQFF. DNA of the CDR3: TGCGCCAGCAGCCCCACCGGACAGGGAAGGATAAATGAGCAGTTCTTC.

CDR3 loop: CASRDRNNSPLHF. DNA for the CDR3: TGTGCCAGCAGGGACAGAAATAATTCACCCCTCCACTTT. The chain links TRBV25-1 to TRBJ1-6, with D possibly TRBD1 on 6 matching bases. V lost 6 bases and J 5 bases, leaving 8 bases between the germline ends. The CDR3 spans 13 residues. The germline V gene has CDR1 MGHDK and CDR2 SYGVNS. The whole variable domain, remainder taken from reference TRBV25-1 and TRBJ1-6, is EADIYQTPRYLVIGTGKKITLECSQTMGHDKMYWYQQDPGMELHLIHYSYGVNSTEKGDLSSESTVSRIRTEHFPLTLESARPSHTSQYLCASRDRNNSPLHFGNGTRLTVT.

The chain is built from TRBV6-1 and TRBJ1-5; D unresolved. The germline V gene encodes CDR1 MNHNS and CDR2 SASEGT. The CDR3 spans 13 residues. V lost 6 bases, J lost 0 bases, and 6 bases lay in between. For the CDR3, the DNA is TGTGCCAGCAGGGGAGATAGCAATCAGCCCCAGCATTTT. It translates to CASRGDSNQPQHF.

The chain is built from TRBV7-8 and TRBJ1-1, with D tentatively TRBD1 (5 bases). Germline V lookup: CDR1 SGHVS, CDR2 FQNEAQ. V lost 11 bases and J lost 7, with 17 bases in between. CDR3 length: 12 amino acids. The CDR3 sequence: CAAGSTPLEAFF. The CDR3 coding sequence is TGTGCCGCAGGGTCCACACCCCTTGAAGCTTTCTTT.

This clone came up once. The chain is built from TRBV27 and TRBJ2-1; a possible D gene is TRBD2 (7 bases). This CDR3 spans 17 amino acids. Trimming stripped 2 bases from V and 2 bases from J, with 16 bases between. Germline V gene lookup returns CDR1 MNHEY and CDR2 SMNVEV (reference sequence). This CDR3 reads CASSLAGAGSTYNEQFF. CDR3 coding DNA: TGTGCCAGCAGTTTAGCGGGGGCCGGTTCAACCTACAATGAGCAGTTCTTC.

The V and J genes are TRBV5-6 and TRBJ2-3, with 7 bases fitting TRBD2. The CDR3 sequence is 17 residues long. V dropped 1 base and J dropped 2; count of bases not matched to a gene: 10. Germline V gene sequence: CDR1 SGHDT, CDR2 YYEEEE. The CDR3 DNA is TGTGCCAGCAGCTTGATTGGCGGGGGTCTTTACACAGATACGCAGTATTTT. It yields the protein CASSLIGGGLYTDTQYF.

The V and J genes are TRBV7-2 and TRBJ2-3, with D possibly TRBD1 on 5 matching bases. Germline CDR1 is SGHTA and CDR2 is FQGNSA. The V end lost 5 bases, the J end lost 7 bases, and 16 bases lay between the germline ends. The CDR3 is made up of 14 amino acids. CDR3 residues: CASSPQGVAYTQYF. CDR3 nucleotide sequence: TGTGCCAGCAGCCCCCAGGGTGTGGCATATACGCAGTATTTT.

The chain employs TRBV9 and TRBJ1-5; 7 nucleotides line up with TRBD1. This CDR3 is built from 16 residues. Germline loops: CDR1 SGDLS, CDR2 YYNGEE. Trimming removed 3 bases from V and 4 bases from J; junction bases left unmatched: 10. Written as DNA, the CDR3 is TGTGCCAGCAGCGGGGCCGGGACAGCATCAAATCAGCCCCAGCATTTT. The encoded protein is CASSGAGTASNQPQHF. Together with reference TRBV9 and TRBJ1-5, the CDR3 gives the full variable domain: DSGVTQTPKHLITATGQRVTLRCSPRSGDLSVYWYQQSLDQGLQFLIQYYNGEERAKGNILERFSAQQFPDLHSELNLSSLELGDSALYFCASSGAGTASNQPQHFGDGTRLSIL.

This clone was counted a single time. As DNA, the CDR3 is TGTGCCAGCATCCTGGGCTGGGACTATGGCTACACCTTC. This translates into CASILGWDYGYTF. The chain combines TRBV6-1 with TRBJ1-2; the D is unclear. Germline V gene sequence: CDR1 MNHNS, CDR2 SASEGT. The CDR3 extends over 13 amino acids. Trimming shortened V by 7 bases and J by 3 bases, and 12 bases separated the two germline ends.

The chain couples TRBV7-9 to TRBJ1-2; 8 positions agree with TRBD1. The CDR3 contains 14 residues. The J segment lost 2 bases and the V segment lost 3 bases, leaving 2 bases of the junction unmatched. Germline V gives CDR1 SEHNR, CDR2 FQNEAQ (reference sequence). The CDR3 nucleotides are TGTGCCAGCAGCTTGACAGGGGACAACTATGGCTACACCTTC. Encoded protein: CASSLTGDNYGYTF.

V is TRBV6-5 and J is TRBJ2-5, with unresolved D. The CDR3 has 13 amino acids. V lost 0 bases and J lost 5, with 7 bases in between. Germline V gene sequence: CDR1 MNHEY, CDR2 SVGAGI. The CDR3 DNA is TGTGCCAGCAGTTACTCGAGATGGGAGACCCAGTACTTC. Translation gives CASSYSRWETQYF.

Remarks on this clone: This likely comes from a read error, as the CDR3 has no conserved phenylalanine or tryptophan at its end. The chain employs TRBV30 and TRBJ1-5; the match to TRBD1 covers 7 bases. This CDR3 is built from 15 residues. The germline V gene has CDR1 GTSNPN and CDR2 SVGIG (reference sequence). The CDR3 sequence: CTWSASTGLNQPQHS. In DNA form, the CDR3 reads TGTACCTGGAGTGCCTCGACAGGGCTGAATCAGCCCCAGCATTCT.

On this clone itself: Distinct nucleotide sequences in the sample also encode this CDR3. The J gene is TRBJ1-1, the V gene TRBV27; D ambiguous. The germline V gene encodes CDR1 MNHEY and CDR2 SMNVEV (reference sequence). This CDR3 contains 15 residues. Trimming shortened V by 6 bases and J by 6 bases, and 20 bases separated the two germline ends. The CDR3 spells CASRRGFEGGSEAFF. Here the CDR3 DNA reads TGTGCCAGCAGGCGAGGGTTCGAGGGAGGGTCTGAAGCTTTCTTT.

This chain connects TRBV29-1 to TRBJ2-4, with 15 bases matching TRBD2. The V gene's germline CDR1 is SQVTM and CDR2 ANQGSEA. The CDR3 is 15 amino acids. The V and J ends lost 5 bases and 3 bases, in that order; junction bases with no gene match: 2. CDR3 in amino acids: CSVWTSGRGKNIQYF. CDR3 nucleotides: TGCAGCGTTTGGACTAGCGGGAGGGGCAAAAACATTCAGTACTTC.